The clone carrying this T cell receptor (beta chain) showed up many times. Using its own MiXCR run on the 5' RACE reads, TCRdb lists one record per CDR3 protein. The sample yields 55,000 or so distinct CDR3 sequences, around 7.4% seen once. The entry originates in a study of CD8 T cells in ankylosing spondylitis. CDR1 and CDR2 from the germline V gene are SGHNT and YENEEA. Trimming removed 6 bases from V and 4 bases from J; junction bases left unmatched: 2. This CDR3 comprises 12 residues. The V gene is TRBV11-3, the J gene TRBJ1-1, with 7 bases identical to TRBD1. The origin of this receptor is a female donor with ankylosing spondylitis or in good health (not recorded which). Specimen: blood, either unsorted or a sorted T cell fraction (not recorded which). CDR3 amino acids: CASRAGGTEAFF. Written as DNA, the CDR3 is TGTGCCAGCAGGGCAGGGGGCACTGAAGCTTTCTTT.